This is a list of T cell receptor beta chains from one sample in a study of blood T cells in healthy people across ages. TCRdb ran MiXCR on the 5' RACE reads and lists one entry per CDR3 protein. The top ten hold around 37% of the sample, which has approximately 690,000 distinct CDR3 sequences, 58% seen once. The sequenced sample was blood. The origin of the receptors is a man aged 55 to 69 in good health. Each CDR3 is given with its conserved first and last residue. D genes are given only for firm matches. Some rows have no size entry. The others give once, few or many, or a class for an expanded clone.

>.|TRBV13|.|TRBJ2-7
TGTGCCAGCAGCTCGGGCCTCTCCTACGAGCAGTACTTC
CASSSGLSYEQYF
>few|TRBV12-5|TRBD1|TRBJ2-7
TGTGCTAGTGGTTTGGTACTGGGCAGGGGGCCCTACGAGCAGTACTTC
CASGLVLGRGPYEQYF
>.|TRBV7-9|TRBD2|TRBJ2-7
TGTGCCAGCAGCCGTGAGCGGGGGATTAGCGAGCAGTACTTC
CASSRERGISEQYF
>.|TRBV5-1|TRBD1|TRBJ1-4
TGCGCCAGCAGCTCCGACCCGACAGGGACTAATGAAAAACTGTTTTTT
CASSSDPTGTNEKLFF
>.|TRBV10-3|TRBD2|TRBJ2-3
TGTGCCAGCCGTGGGGGGGTGGACACAGATACGCAGTATTTT
CASRGGVDTDTQYF
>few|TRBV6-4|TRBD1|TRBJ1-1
TGTGCCAGCAGTCCCTTTCTACAGGGGGCTGGAGCTTTCTTT
CASSPFLQGAGAFF
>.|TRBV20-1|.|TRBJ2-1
TGCAGTGCTAGCCCCTACCTAGATACTCTGGGCAATGAGCAGTTCTTC
CSASPYLDTLGNEQFF
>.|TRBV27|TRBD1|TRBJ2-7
TGTGCCAGCAGTTTTGGACAGGGGGGAACCTACGAGCAGTACTTC
CASSFGQGGTYEQYF
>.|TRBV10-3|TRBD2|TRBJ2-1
TGTGCCAGCGGACGGGAGGGCGGGGGCTCCTACGAGCAGTTCTTC
CASGREGGGSYEQFF
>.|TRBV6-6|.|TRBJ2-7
TGTGCCAGCAGTGACCAAACAGGCTACGAGCAGTACTTC
CASSDQTGYEQYF
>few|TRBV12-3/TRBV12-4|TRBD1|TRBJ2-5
TGTGCCAGCAGTTTACAGGGGGTCTGGGGGCAAGAGACCCAGTACTTC
CASSLQGVWGQETQYF
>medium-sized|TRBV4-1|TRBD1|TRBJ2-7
TGCGCCAGCAGCGAGGGGGACAGGAGCTACGAGCAGTACTTC
CASSEGDRSYEQYF
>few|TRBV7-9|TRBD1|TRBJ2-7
TGTGCCAGCAGCCCGCAGGGGGTCGAGCAGTACTTC
CASSPQGVEQYF
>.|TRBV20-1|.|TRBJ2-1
TGCAGTGCTAGATCAGGACGAGCCCCTGAGCAGTTCTTC
CSARSGRAPEQFF
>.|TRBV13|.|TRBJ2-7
TGTGCCAGCAGCTTATCTGAAAGATCCTACGAGCAGTACTTC
CASSLSERSYEQYF
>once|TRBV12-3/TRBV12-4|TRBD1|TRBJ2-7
TGTGCCAGCACCAGACAGGGGATCTCCTACGAGCAGTACTTC
CASTRQGISYEQYF
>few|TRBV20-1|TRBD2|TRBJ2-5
TGCAGTGCTACCCCGGGAACTAGCGGGGGGTACAGGGGCGAGACCCAGTACTTC
CSATPGTSGGYRGETQYF
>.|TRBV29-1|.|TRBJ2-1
TGCAGCGTTGGATCGGTCGGGTATGAGCAGTTCTTC
CSVGSVGYEQFF
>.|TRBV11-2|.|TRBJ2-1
TGTGCCAGCAGCTCCAAGCTGAGCTCCTACAATGAGCAGTTCTTC
CASSSKLSSYNEQFF
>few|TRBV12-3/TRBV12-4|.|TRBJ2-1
TGTGCCAGCAGTTTGGTCGCCGGGACCCGGGATGAGCAGTTCTTC
CASSLVAGTRDEQFF
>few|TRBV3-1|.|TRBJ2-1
TGTGCCAGCAACCAAGTTGGGGTTGATGAGCAGTTCTTC
CASNQVGVDEQFF